The next 23 T cell receptor beta chains were all read from a single sample in a study of response to subunit inactivated influenza vaccine. A single record per CDR3 protein comes from TCRdb applying MiXCR to the RT-PCR reads. The table has about 500,000 distinct CDR3 sequences, approximately 15% seen once; the top ten hold 2.5% to 3.5%. The sample here was CD4+ T cells sorted from PBMCs, taken less than 30 months after vaccination. The receptors were gathered from a man between 50 and 75 years old who received an inactivated influenza vaccine.

This clonotype was counted many times. The V gene is TRBV5-1, the J gene TRBJ1-2, with D tentatively TRBD1 (5 bases). The ends were cut back, 2 bases at V and 0 bases at J, with 17 bases in the middle. CDR1 and CDR2 (germline): SGHRS, YFSETQ. There are 17 residues in the CDR3. CDR3 bases: TGCGCCAGCAGCTTAGGAGTGGCAGGGCCAGCTAACTATGGCTACACCTTC. This codes for CASSLGVAGPANYGYTF.

The gene calls are TRBV12-3 or TRBV12-4 and TRBJ2-5, with TRBD1 matching over 9 bases. J gave up 5 bases and V 3 bases, and 7 bases lay outside the gene matches. The CDR3 is 15 amino acids. Here the CDR3 reads CASSFWDRVVETQYF. CDR3 in DNA: TGTGCCAGCAGTTTCTGGGACAGGGTCGTGGAGACCCAGTACTTC.

This clonotype has only a few counts. The V and J genes are TRBV23-1 and TRBJ1-1, with D hard to call. TRBV23-1 is known as an ORF, though its function is uncertain. V was clipped by 1 base and J by 1 base, with 7 bases between them. The CDR3 extends over 14 amino acids. CDR3 sequence reads: CASSQWHENTEAFF. The CDR3 nucleotides are TGCGCCAGCAGTCAATGGCACGAGAACACTGAAGCTTTCTTT.

The rearrangement links TRBV20-1 to TRBJ2-1; D is unresolved. This CDR3 has 11 residues. CDR1 is DFQATT, CDR2 SNEGSKA, per germline (reference sequence). Trimming stripped 3 bases from V and 8 bases from J, with 8 bases between. CDR3 sequence reads: CSARQLDEQFF. The DNA for the CDR3 is TGCAGTGCTAGGCAGTTGGATGAGCAGTTCTTC.

The genes are TRBV5-1 and TRBJ1-2; D gene unclear. Between the trimmed V and J ends, which lost 0 bases and 6 bases, there was a span of 6 bases. CDR3 length: 12 amino acids. Germline V lookup: CDR1 SGHRS, CDR2 YFSETQ. CDR3 sequence (DNA): TGCGCCAGCAGCTTGGACGGCGATGGCTACACCTTC. Its translation is CASSLDGDGYTF.

The rearrangement uses TRBV15 and TRBJ2-7; D ambiguous. The V gene lost 3 bases and the J gene lost 6 bases, with 12 bases spanning the gap. The CDR3 has 13 amino acids. Germline V gene sequence: CDR1 LNHNV, CDR2 YYDKDF (reference sequence). The CDR3 reads CATSREYLGEQYF. CDR3 DNA: TGTGCCACCAGCAGGGAATACCTGGGCGAGCAGTACTTC.

Only a few counts were recorded for this clonotype. The chain employs TRBV6-6 and TRBJ1-1; D call uncertain. Germline loops: CDR1 MNHNY, CDR2 SVGAGI (reference sequence). V lost 6 bases and J lost 1, with 9 bases in between. The CDR3 has 13 amino acids. In nucleotides, the CDR3 is TGTGCCAGCAGACCAACAGCGAACACTGAAGCTTTCTTT. It encodes CASRPTANTEAFF.

The chain is built from TRBV18 and TRBJ1-5; D remains unclear. CDR1 and CDR2 (germline): KGHSH, LQKENI. This CDR3 spans 14 amino acids. V lost 4 bases, J lost 3 bases, and 10 bases lay in between. CDR3 amino acids: CASSLLSSNQPQHF. The CDR3 DNA reads TGTGCCAGCTCACTGCTATCCTCCAATCAGCCCCAGCATTTT.

The chain joins TRBV10-3 to TRBJ1-5; D remains ambiguous. CDR1 ENHRY and CDR2 SYGVKD come from the germline V gene. The V and J ends lost 10 bases and 4 bases respectively, with 14 bases between them. CDR3 size: 13 residues. Here the CDR3 reads CATRVEPNQPQHF. DNA for the CDR3: TGTGCCACCCGCGTCGAACCTAATCAGCCCCAGCATTTT.

Only a few counts were recorded for this clonotype. This rearrangement joins TRBV28 to TRBJ2-7, with unresolved D. Germline V gene sequence: CDR1 MDHEN, CDR2 SYDVKM. Trimming removed 6 bases at V and 5 bases at J, with 11 bases between. CDR3 length equals 12 residues. CDR3 sequence: CASSPRPNEQYF. DNA for the CDR3: TGTGCCAGCAGCCCCCGGCCAAACGAGCAGTACTTC.

V gene TRBV28 combines with J gene TRBJ2-3, with D possibly matching TRBD2 (6 bases). The CDR3 has 12 residues. Germline V gene sequence: CDR1 MDHEN, CDR2 SYDVKM. V was cut by 5 bases and J by 4 bases, with 7 bases left in between. CDR3 sequence: CASSERADTQYF. In DNA form, the CDR3 reads TGTGCCAGCAGTGAGCGGGCAGATACGCAGTATTTT.

V gene TRBV3-1 combines with J gene TRBJ1-1; 9 bases agree with TRBD1. CDR3 length equals 13 residues. V gave up 4 bases and J gave up 11 bases; unmatched junction bases: 8. The germline CDR1 and CDR2 sequences are LGHDT and YNNKEL (reference sequence). The CDR3 sequence: CASSRTGGMKAFF. CDR3 bases: TGTGCCAGCAGCCGTACAGGGGGCATGAAGGCTTTCTTT. The full variable domain, in which reference TRBV3-1 and TRBJ1-1 provide the parts outside the CDR3, is DTAVSQTPKYLVTQMGNDKSIKCEQNLGHDTMYWYKQDSKKFLKIMFSYNNKELIINETVPNRFSPKSPDKAHLNLHINSLELGDSAVYFCASSRTGGMKAFFGQGTRLTVV.

The table lists this clonotype with a few counts. The CDR3 bases are TGTGCCAGCAGTATGGACAGGGGGTTTGGAGAGACCCAGTACTTC. Translation gives CASSMDRGFGETQYF. The J gene is TRBJ2-5, the V gene TRBV6-1; 10 bases align to TRBD1. Unmatched junction bases numbered 7, after V lost 5 bases and J lost 4 bases. CDR3 length: 15 residues. CDR1 MNHNS and CDR2 SASEGT come from the germline V gene.

This chain links TRBV23-1 with TRBJ2-7; D is perhaps TRBD1 (5 bases). TRBV23-1 is annotated as an ORF whose role is uncertain. The CDR3 length is 13 residues. Trimming took off 0 bases at V and 3 bases at J, with 6 bases between the two ends. The CDR3 region is CASSQSQVYEQYF. In DNA, the CDR3 is TGCGCCAGCAGTCAATCACAGGTCTACGAGCAGTACTTC.

The chain recombines TRBV20-1 with TRBJ2-3; D might be TRBD1 or TRBD2, each matching 5 bases. Germline lookup yields CDR1 DFQATT and CDR2 SNEGSKA (reference sequence). The V gene lost 2 bases and the J gene lost 3 bases, with 12 bases spanning the gap. The CDR3 spans 14 residues. This chain's CDR3 is CSARPPGRTDTQYF. The CDR3 coding sequence is TGCAGTGCTAGACCCCCGGGGCGGACAGATACGCAGTATTTT.

This clonotype was seen a few times. V gene TRBV6-5 combines with J gene TRBJ2-7; D is possibly TRBD1 or TRBD2 (5 bases each). V was clipped by 2 bases and J by 2 bases, with 13 bases between them. The CDR3 loop spans 15 amino acids. Germline loops: CDR1 MNHEY, CDR2 SVGAGI. CDR3 bases: TGTGCCAGCAGTTACCGAACGGGGCGGACCTACGAGCAGTACTTC. Translating gives CASSYRTGRTYEQYF.

The chain couples TRBV18 to TRBJ2-1; 9 bases line up with TRBD2. J was trimmed by 6 bases and V by 0 bases; bases with no gene match: 3. Germline V gives CDR1 KGHSH, CDR2 LQKENI. The CDR3 spans 15 residues. In DNA form, the CDR3 reads TGTGCCAGCTCACCACCGGGTAGCGGGAGCAATGAGCAGTTCTTC. Protein sequence: CASSPPGSGSNEQFF.

This clonotype showed up many times. V gene TRBV12-3 or TRBV12-4 combines with J gene TRBJ2-2; D may be TRBD1 or TRBD2 (5 bases each). Between the trimmed V and J ends, which lost 4 bases and 7 bases, there was a span of 13 bases. This CDR3 region has 14 residues. The CDR3 nucleotides are TGTGCCAGCAGTTCCATGGGACGGGTCGGGGAGCTGTTTTTT. Amino acids: CASSSMGRVGELFF.

This clonotype was seen many times. The V call is TRBV5-1, the J call TRBJ1-3; D unresolved. The CDR3 contains 14 residues. CDR1 and CDR2 (germline): SGHRS, YFSETQ. The ends were cut back, 0 bases at V and 0 bases at J, with 4 bases in the middle. CDR3 bases: TGCGCCAGCAGCTTGGGGAGCTCTGGAAACACCATATATTTT. Protein product: CASSLGSSGNTIYF.

The chain joins TRBV10-1 to TRBJ2-1; the D gene is possibly TRBD2 (5 bases). This CDR3 has 15 residues. The V gene lost 4 bases and the J gene lost 3 bases, with 13 bases spanning the gap. Per the germline V gene, CDR1 is WNHNN and CDR2 is SYGVQD (reference sequence). The CDR3, as DNA: TGCGCCAGCAGTGCCACACTAGGTGGCTACAATGAGCAGTTCTTC. It specifies CASSATLGGYNEQFF.

V and J are TRBV30 and TRBJ2-1, with 7 positions matching TRBD1. Germline CDR1 GTSNPN, CDR2 SVGIG (reference sequence). This CDR3 has 15 residues. V dropped 5 bases and J dropped 2; count of bases not matched to a gene: 9. The CDR3 coding sequence is TGTGCCTGGGGGTTCGGACAGGCGACCTACAATGAGCAGTTCTTC. This sequence encodes CAWGFGQATYNEQFF.

This clonotype was counted between two and nine times. The chain carries TRBV6-1 and TRBJ2-7; TRBD1 might be the D (6 bases). Looked up from germline, CDR1 is MNHNS and CDR2 is SASEGT. This CDR3 region has 19 residues. V was shortened by 5 bases and J by 0 bases, with 26 bases between the two germline ends. The CDR3 nucleotides read TGTGCCAGCAGTCCCCCCGCCAACCTCCGGGACACCTTCTCCTACGAGCAGTACTTC. As protein: CASSPPANLRDTFSYEQYF.

This clonotype was counted only a few times. The rearrangement links TRBV7-9 to TRBJ2-2; TRBD2 matches 7 bases. The CDR3 is made up of 15 amino acids. V trimming: 3 bases; J trimming: 0 bases; junction bases outside the gene matches: 1. From germline, CDR1 is SEHNR and CDR2 FQNEAQ (reference sequence). CDR3 in amino acids: CASSFSGSNTGELFF. CDR3 coding DNA: TGTGCCAGCAGCTTTAGCGGGTCGAACACCGGGGAGCTGTTTTTT.